The 20 T cell receptor beta chains below all came from one sample that was sequenced in a study of T cells in Graves' hyperthyroidism and ophthalmopathy. RNA transcripts gave rise to amplified TCR beta CDR3 regions. The primer set for the first-round RT-PCR of the TCR CDR3 was HTBI. TCRdb ran MiXCR on the multiplex PCR reads and lists one entry per CDR3 protein. The sample carries under 700,000 distinct CDR3 sequences, approximately 15% recorded once. Sequencing was performed on blood. These receptors were taken from a woman between 18 and 29 years old with Graves' hyperthyroidism.

This clonotype was detected only a few times. The rearrangement links TRBV12-3 or TRBV12-4 to TRBJ1-2, with D maybe TRBD1 (6 bases). The CDR3 is made up of 15 amino acids. Trimming shortened V by 4 bases and J by 0 bases, and 12 bases separated the two germline ends. CDR3 DNA sequence: TGTGCCAGCAGTTCGGGGGGACAAGCTAACTATGGCTACACCTTC. Encoded protein: CASSSGGQANYGYTF.

The V and J genes are TRBV7-3 and TRBJ2-7, with 10 nucleotides matching TRBD1. The V segment lost 3 bases and the J segment 2 bases; nucleotides outside the gene matches: 4. CDR1 SGHTA and CDR2 FQGTGA come from the germline V gene. The CDR3 is made up of 15 amino acids. The CDR3 here is CASSFGTGAAYEQYF. DNA of the CDR3: TGTGCCAGCAGCTTCGGGACAGGGGCGGCCTACGAGCAGTACTTC.

The J gene is TRBJ1-2, the V gene TRBV20-1; D not certain. CDR1 DFQATT and CDR2 SNEGSKA come from the germline V gene (reference sequence). Trimming cost V 0 bases and J 4 bases, with 9 bases left between them. This CDR3 has 13 amino acids. This CDR3 reads CSARDHTGYGYTF. CDR3 nucleotide sequence: TGCAGTGCTAGAGATCACACGGGCTATGGCTACACCTTC.

This clonotype came up many times. V and J are TRBV29-1 and TRBJ2-2; 10 bases fit TRBD1. Germline V CDR1 and CDR2: SQVTM, ANQGSEA. The trim removed 3 bases at V and 6 bases at J, leaving 7 bases unmatched. The CDR3 extends over 15 amino acids. CDR3 loop: CSVDADRGSAGELFF. The CDR3 region has the DNA TGCAGCGTTGACGCGGACAGGGGGAGTGCCGGGGAGCTGTTTTTT.

Many counts were recorded for this clonotype. V usage is TRBV11-2 and J usage is TRBJ2-2; 7 bases match TRBD2. CDR1 and CDR2 (germline): SGHAT, FQNNGV. V shed 2 bases, J shed 6 bases, and the junction held 3 bases outside the gene matches. The CDR3 is made up of 14 amino acids. The CDR3 DNA is TGTGCCAGCAGCTTACTAGCGGTGTCCGGGGAGCTGTTTTTT. It translates to CASSLLAVSGELFF.

The gene calls are TRBV15 and TRBJ2-5; 11 nucleotides match TRBD2. The CDR3 totals 19 residues. The J segment lost 2 bases and the V segment lost 5 bases, leaving 16 bases of the junction unmatched. The germline V gene has CDR1 LNHNV and CDR2 YYDKDF (reference sequence). This CDR3 is CATSARPPSSGGKQETQYF. The CDR3 coding sequence is TGTGCCACCAGCGCACGACCTCCATCTAGCGGGGGGAAACAAGAGACCCAGTACTTC.

This clonotype occurred many times. The chain is built from TRBV12-3 or TRBV12-4 and TRBJ2-7, with D possibly being TRBD2 (5 bases). Trimming stripped 6 bases from V and 5 bases from J, with 14 bases between. This CDR3 comprises 13 residues. For the CDR3, the DNA is TGTGCCAGCAGCCGAGGCTCCGGGAACGAGCAGTACTTC. Its translation is CASSRGSGNEQYF.

This clonotype showed up many times. J is TRBJ2-7 and V is TRBV7-2; 11 bases fit TRBD2. Germline V gene lookup returns CDR1 SGHTA and CDR2 FQGNSA. Germline trimming cut 3 bases from V and 6 bases from J; bases unmatched to any gene: 7. The CDR3 totals 15 residues. As DNA, the CDR3 is TGTGCCAGCAGCTTGACTAGCGGGAATATCGGCGAGCAGTACTTC. It translates to CASSLTSGNIGEQYF.

The J gene is TRBJ2-3, the V gene TRBV20-1, with 7 positions matching TRBD2. V shed 3 bases and J 4 bases; nucleotides not matched to a gene: 7. Germline V gives CDR1 DFQATT, CDR2 SNEGSKA (reference sequence). The CDR3 sequence is 14 residues long. This CDR3 reads CSASRGEPADTQYF. Here the CDR3 DNA reads TGCAGTGCTAGTCGGGGGGAGCCTGCAGATACGCAGTATTTT.

This clonotype was recorded at least ten times. A read error may produce the germline difference seen at one junction end. The V and J genes are TRBV15 and TRBJ2-7, with 9 nucleotides matching TRBD2. The CDR3 has 16 residues. Germline V gene sequence: CDR1 LNHNV, CDR2 YYDKDF (reference sequence). Written as DNA, the CDR3 is TGTGCCACCAGCAGAGATGGGCTAGCGGGGACCTACAAGCAGTACTTC. Its protein product is CATSRDGLAGTYKQYF.

This clonotype has just a few counts. V gene TRBV20-1 combines with J gene TRBJ1-1; no firm D call. V was clipped by 3 bases and J by 4 bases, with 9 bases between them. CDR3 length: 12 amino acids. Germline loops: CDR1 DFQATT, CDR2 SNEGSKA (reference sequence). CDR3 protein: CSASAAGTEAFF. The CDR3 DNA follows: TGCAGTGCTAGCGCCGCGGGCACTGAAGCTTTCTTT.

Only a few counts were recorded for this clonotype. The chain carries TRBV20-1 and TRBJ2-5, with a possible D match to TRBD2 (7 bases). The length of the CDR3 is 12 residues. Germline-derived CDR1 and CDR2 are DFQATT and SNEGSKA (reference sequence). The germline V and J ends were trimmed by 3 bases and 5 bases, with 10 bases remaining between them. The CDR3 spells CSASEGGETQYF. The CDR3 DNA follows: TGCAGTGCTAGCGAGGGGGGGGAGACCCAGTACTTC.

This clonotype was detected a few times. The chain has TRBV7-2 and TRBJ1-2, with no clear D. CDR1 and CDR2 (germline): SGHTA, FQGNSA. The CDR3 consists of 14 residues. The ends were cut back, 2 bases at V and 2 bases at J, with 9 bases in the middle. CDR3 sequence: CASSLPTENYGYTF. CDR3 nucleotides: TGTGCCAGCAGCTTACCTACGGAAAACTATGGCTACACCTTC.

This clonotype has a count of ten or more. This chain connects TRBV27 to TRBJ2-3; tentatively, D is TRBD2 (7 bases). The germline V gene has CDR1 MNHEY and CDR2 SMNVEV (reference sequence). Deletions cut 0 bases from V and 2 bases from J, with 18 bases between. The CDR3 is made up of 18 amino acids. Here the CDR3 DNA reads TGTGCCAGCAGTTTATCAAGGGGGGGATCAGACCTCACAGATACGCAGTATTTT. Translation: CASSLSRGGSDLTDTQYF.

The chain uses TRBV20-1 and TRBJ2-7; 12 nucleotides agree with TRBD2. With V trimmed by 4 bases and J by 4 bases, 8 bases remained unmatched. Germline V gene sequence: CDR1 DFQATT, CDR2 SNEGSKA (reference sequence). This CDR3 is built from 15 residues. CDR3 nucleotides: TGCAGTGCTACCCTCCGGACTAGCGGGAAGTACGAGCAGTACTTC. Residues: CSATLRTSGKYEQYF.

The chain uses TRBV10-2 and TRBJ1-5; maybe TRBD1 (5 bases). V lost 0 bases, J lost 6 bases, and 6 bases lay in between. Germline V lookup: CDR1 WSHSY, CDR2 SAAADI. This CDR3 has 13 residues. The CDR3 here is CASSESRGQPQHF. CDR3 coding DNA: TGCGCCAGCAGTGAGTCAAGGGGTCAGCCCCAGCATTTT.

Notes on this clonotype: A much bigger clone sits one base away, suggesting this may be a read error. This sequence joins TRBV20-1 and TRBJ2-7; D is unclear. Germline V lookup: CDR1 DFQATT, CDR2 SNEGSKA (reference sequence). This CDR3 is built from 12 residues. Here the CDR3 DNA reads TGCAGTGCTAGAGATGACGGGTACGAGCCGTACTTC. Encoded protein: CSARDDGYEPYF.

This clonotype was seen ten or more times. The rearrangement joins TRBV3-1 to TRBJ1-5; unclear D gene. The CDR3 extends over 14 amino acids. Trimming stripped 0 bases from V and 4 bases from J, with 7 bases between. Looked up from germline, CDR1 is LGHDT and CDR2 is YNNKEL (reference sequence). The CDR3 is CASSQDWSNQPQHF. The CDR3 nucleotides are TGTGCCAGCAGCCAAGATTGGTCGAATCAGCCCCAGCATTTT.

This clonotype was observed many times. The CDR3 bases are TGTGCCAGCAGCCCCGGAGGGGTTAAGGGCAATCAGCCCCAGCATTTT. Protein product: CASSPGGVKGNQPQHF. The genes are TRBV2 and TRBJ1-5, with D perhaps TRBD1 (5 bases). Germline-derived CDR1 and CDR2 are SNHLY and FYNNEI. V lost 6 bases to trimming and J lost 2 bases, with 17 bases between them. The CDR3 spans 16 residues.

This clonotype was counted ten times or more. The chain carries TRBV11-3 and TRBJ1-2; 7 nucleotides agree with TRBD1. Germline CDR1 is SGHNT and CDR2 is YENEEA. CDR3 length equals 12 residues. Germline trimming cut 5 bases from V and 3 bases from J; bases unmatched to any gene: 0. CDR3 region: CASSTGDYGYTF. The CDR3 DNA sequence: TGTGCCAGCAGCACAGGGGACTATGGCTACACCTTC.